These T cell receptor beta chains were read from a single sample in a study of blood T cell repertoires in COVID-19. Sequenced by immunoSEQ multiplex PCR; TCRdb stores in-frame clones only, minus some. The table lists some 240,000 clones, around 85% of them singletons. Sequencing was performed on peripheral blood. These TCRs come from a woman in her 70s with COVID-19, enrolled during active disease. Both conserved end residues are part of each CDR3. The D gene is left open where the match is weak. Size is stated for part of the rows, as once, few or many counts, or as a class when the clone is expanded.

V	size	D	J	DNA	CDR3
TRBV30	-	-	TRBJ1-2	TGTGCCTGGAGCCTGATTTTGGAACAGCATAACTATGGCTACACCTTC	CAWSLILEQHNYGYTF
TRBV2	few	-	TRBJ1-5	TGTGCCAGCAAATTACAGGTGGGCAATCAGCCCCAGCATTTT	CASKLQVGNQPQHF
TRBV4-1	-	-	TRBJ2-1	TGCGCCAGCAGCCAAACTGGACTTTACAATGAGCAGTTCTTC	CASSQTGLYNEQFF
TRBV19	-	-	TRBJ1-2	TGTGCCACCAACCCGGGAGCTAACTATGGCTACACCTTC	CATNPGANYGYTF
TRBV27	-	-	TRBJ1-2	TGTGCCAGCGTGGCGTTGGGGGGCGGGGGCTATGGCTACACCTTC	CASVALGGGGYGYTF
TRBV6-1	-	TRBD1	TRBJ1-6	TGTGCCAGCAGTGAAGCGCTTAGGGACAGAAGCTCCTATAATTCACCCCTCCACTTT	CASSEALRDRSSYNSPLHF
TRBV5-1	-	TRBD1	TRBJ1-1	TGCGCCAGCAGCATACGGACAGGGAGGAGGGACACTGAAGCTTTCTTT	CASSIRTGRRDTEAFF
TRBV5-5	-	-	TRBJ2-4	TGTGCCAGCAGCCTGCGGGACATTCAGTACTTC	CASSLRDIQYF
TRBV5-6	-	TRBD1	TRBJ2-6	TGTGCCAGCAGCTCGTCGACAGGGAGAAGCTCTGGGGCCAACGTCCTGACTTTC	CASSSSTGRSSGANVLTF
TRBV29-1	-	-	TRBJ1-1	TGCAGCGTTGAGTCGACAGGAGTGCAAGCTTTCTTT	CSVESTGVQAFF
TRBV9	-	TRBD1	TRBJ1-6	TGTGCCAGCAGCGTAGAGGGGACAGTTGATTCACCCCTCCACTTT	CASSVEGTVDSPLHF
TRBV5-1	-	TRBD1	TRBJ2-5	TGCGCCAGCAGCCGGCCGGACAGGTCAGAGACCCAGTACTTC	CASSRPDRSETQYF
TRBV7-2	few	TRBD2	TRBJ2-7	TGTGCCAGCAGCTCGTCGGGACTAGCTCACTACGAGCAGTACTTC	CASSSSGLAHYEQYF
TRBV4-3	-	TRBD1	TRBJ1-1	TGCGCCAGCAGCCGCGGACAGGGGAGGAACACTGAAGCTTTCTTT	CASSRGQGRNTEAFF
TRBV3-1/TRBV3-2	-	TRBD1	TRBJ1-2	TGTGCCAGCAGTTCTCAGGGGGATTATGGCTACACCTTC	CASSSQGDYGYTF
TRBV6-1	-	TRBD1	TRBJ2-1	TGTGCCAGCAGTGAAGAAGAGGGGGCGATCTCCTACAATGAGCAGTTCTTC	CASSEEEGAISYNEQFF
TRBV4-1	few	-	TRBJ1-1	TGCGCCAGCAGCCAAGTTGCCAAAGGGGAATCTGAAGCTTTCTTT	CASSQVAKGESEAFF
TRBV2	-	-	TRBJ1-4	TGTGCCAGCAGTCCTCACAGGATCTATAATGAAAAACTGTTTTTT	CASSPHRIYNEKLFF
TRBV7-9	-	TRBD1	TRBJ2-2	TGTGCCAGCAGCTTAGTGACAGGGACGAACACCGGGGAGCTGTTTTTT	CASSLVTGTNTGELFF
TRBV19	-	-	TRBJ1-4	TGTGCCAGTGGTACCAGAACCGAAAAACTGTTTTTT	CASGTRTEKLFF
TRBV6-6	-	TRBD2	TRBJ2-7	TGTGCCAGCAGTTACTCAGCGGGGAGCTCCTACGAGCAGTACTTC	CASSYSAGSSYEQYF
TRBV15	-	TRBD1	TRBJ2-3	TGTGCCACCAGCACCTCCCAGGGGGTGTACGGCACAGATACGCAGTATTTT	CATSTSQGVYGTDTQYF
TRBV11-2	-	-	TRBJ1-4	TGTGCCAGCAGCTCCAACACCGGGGCAACTAATGAAAAACTGTTTTTT	CASSSNTGATNEKLFF
TRBV7-2	-	TRBD2	TRBJ2-1	TGTGCCAGCAGCTTATGGCGGGAGGCCTACAATGAGCAGTTCTTC	CASSLWREAYNEQFF
TRBV6-5	-	-	TRBJ1-1	TGTGCCAGCTGTACCTACCCCGGGACTGAAGCTTTCTTT	CASCTYPGTEAFF